The 30 T cell receptor beta chains below all came from one sample that was sequenced in a study of cytomegalovirus exposure and HLA in healthy donors. The primer mix had 60 Vbeta and 13 Jbeta primers. The repertoire was sequenced with immunoSEQ multiplex PCR; TCRdb's copy has only in-frame clones and lacks some. Of more than 140,000 clones listed, 60% to 80% are singletons. Sequencing used PBMCs. The receptors stem from a male donor in good health and CMV-seronegative.

This clone was seen a few times. V is TRBV20-1 and J is TRBJ2-1; D uncertain. Trimming cost V 7 bases and J 9 bases, with 13 bases left between them. This CDR3 has 11 amino acids. Per the germline V gene, CDR1 is DFQATT and CDR2 is SNEGSKA (reference sequence). The CDR3 protein is CSGFVQTEQFF. CDR3 in DNA: TGCAGTGGATTTGTACAAACTGAGCAGTTCTTC.

V and J are TRBV5-1 and TRBJ2-5; 10 bases map to TRBD1. The germline gives CDR1 SGHRS, CDR2 YFSETQ. The CDR3 consists of 15 residues. V lost 4 bases and J lost 3; bases outside the gene matches: 6. Here the CDR3 DNA reads TGCGCCAGCAGCAGACAGGGGGCTAGGGAAGAGACCCAGTACTTC. Protein sequence: CASSRQGAREETQYF.

V gene TRBV5-6 combines with J gene TRBJ1-1; no reliable D call. The CDR3 runs 14 residues. Trimming took off 5 bases at V and 1 base at J, with 12 bases between the two ends. The germline V gene encodes CDR1 SGHDT and CDR2 YYEEEE. Here the CDR3 DNA reads TGTGCCAGCAGGTATGGTCGCGGGAACACTGAAGCTTTCTTT. Its translation: CASRYGRGNTEAFF.

The rearrangement uses TRBV7-3 and TRBJ2-1; tentatively, D is TRBD1 (5 bases). This CDR3 spans 14 amino acids. Trimming took off 5 bases at V and 4 bases at J, with 12 bases between the two ends. Germline-derived CDR1 and CDR2 are SGHTA and FQGTGA. The chain's CDR3 is CASSASTAYNEQFF. The CDR3 bases are TGTGCCAGCAGCGCGTCGACAGCTTACAATGAGCAGTTCTTC.

This chain joins TRBV29-1 and TRBJ2-5; perhaps TRBD2 as D (5 bases). The end of the DNA fits TRBJ2-7 better, so the J call may be wrong. Germline values: CDR1 SQVTM, CDR2 ANQGSEA. CDR3 length: 16 amino acids. The CDR3 is CSVEGPGSHTPYEQYF. Here the CDR3 DNA reads TGCAGCGTTGAAGGTCCGGGGAGCCATACCCCTTACGAGCAGTACTTC.

The table lists this clone with a few counts. This CDR3 is missing its conserved last phenylalanine or tryptophan, likely due to a read error. The limits of the CDR3 on the DNA are not certain, so only TCRdb's listed CDR3 is given. The gene calls are TRBV10-1 and TRBJ1-4. Germline V gene sequence: CDR1 WNHNN, CDR2 SYGVQD (reference sequence). The CDR3 sequence runs 8 residues, both termini included. The CDR3 protein is CARRTAGC.

The gene calls are TRBV19 and TRBJ1-2, with D possibly TRBD1 on 5 matching bases. Germline V CDR1 and CDR2: LNHDA, SQIVND (reference sequence). The CDR3 contains 13 residues. The V and J ends lost 6 bases and 4 bases respectively, with 12 bases between them. CDR3 protein: CASSPRGSYGYTF. The CDR3 nucleotides are TGTGCCAGTAGCCCTCGGGGGTCCTATGGCTACACCTTC.

The chain has TRBV5-6 and TRBJ1-4; D call uncertain. Per germline, CDR1 SGHDT and CDR2 YYEEEE. Trimming shortened V by 0 bases and J by 0 bases, and 15 bases separated the two germline ends. CDR3 length equals 18 residues. CDR3 loop: CASSLEPVQIATNEKLFF. CDR3 coding DNA: TGTGCCAGCAGCTTGGAACCAGTACAGATCGCAACTAATGAAAAACTGTTTTTT.

The CDR3 DNA follows: TGTGCCAGCAGCTTAGGAGGTGACAGGGGGTTGGGTACGCAGTATTTT. This encodes CASSLGGDRGLGTQYF. The V call is TRBV7-2, the J call TRBJ2-3; 9 bases are a match to TRBD1. CDR1 and CDR2 (germline): SGHTA, FQGNSA. There are 16 residues in the CDR3. The V and J ends lost 1 base and 8 bases, in that order; junction bases with no gene match: 10.

V is TRBV14 and J is TRBJ2-7; D remains unclear. CDR3 length: 12 residues. V was pared by 2 bases and J by 3 bases, with 5 bases between. Germline loops: CDR1 SGHDN, CDR2 FVKESK. This chain's CDR3 is CASSQRYYEQYF. The CDR3 region has the DNA TGTGCCAGCAGCCAACGTTACTACGAGCAGTACTTC.

This chain uses TRBV19 with TRBJ2-7, with 13 bases fitting TRBD2. V gave up 6 bases and J gave up 3 bases; unmatched junction bases: 5. Germline V gene data show CDR1 as LNHDA and CDR2 as SQIVND (reference sequence). This CDR3 comprises 15 residues. CDR3 in amino acids: CASSPGTSGIYEQYF. In DNA form, the CDR3 reads TGTGCCAGTAGCCCCGGGACTAGCGGGATCTACGAGCAGTACTTC.

This chain uses TRBV7-9 with TRBJ1-1, with TRBD1 as a possible D gene (5 bases). Trimming took 1 base from V and 0 from J, leaving 9 bases between them. This CDR3 has 15 amino acids. Germline-derived CDR1 and CDR2 are SEHNR and FQNEAQ (reference sequence). CDR3 in amino acids: CASSLGEGMNTEAFF. The CDR3 DNA reads as TGTGCCAGCAGCTTAGGGGAGGGGATGAACACTGAAGCTTTCTTT.

The chain couples TRBV7-9 to TRBJ2-1, with 9 bases aligning to TRBD2. CDR1 SEHNR and CDR2 FQNEAQ come from the germline V gene (reference sequence). With 5 bases clipped from V and 8 bases from J, the junction kept 7 bases outside the gene matches. The CDR3 spans 14 residues. CDR3 nucleotides: TGTGCCAGCAGCCGAAGCGGGGGGATCGATGAGCAGTTCTTC. It encodes CASSRSGGIDEQFF.

The chain combines TRBV6-1 with TRBJ1-4; D perhaps matches TRBD1 (5 bases). This CDR3 contains 17 residues. The V end lost 4 bases, the J end lost 4 bases, and 19 bases lay between the germline ends. Germline CDR1 is MNHNS and CDR2 is SASEGT. CDR3: CASSGGSGGRGNEKLFF. In DNA, the CDR3 is TGTGCCAGCAGTGGGGGGTCGGGGGGACGCGGTAATGAAAAACTGTTTTTT.

The chain employs TRBV11-2 and TRBJ2-7, with 7 bases that match TRBD1. The CDR3 loop spans 14 amino acids. CDR1 SGHAT and CDR2 FQNNGV come from the germline V gene. Germline trimming cut 6 bases from V and 0 bases from J; bases unmatched to any gene: 5. The CDR3 loop reads CASSKGQVSYEQYF. Here the CDR3 DNA reads TGTGCCAGCAGTAAAGGACAGGTCTCCTACGAGCAGTACTTC.

The table lists this clone with a count of one. This chain links TRBV29-1 with TRBJ2-2; 9 nucleotides align to TRBD2. V shed 3 bases, J shed 5 bases, and the junction held 4 bases outside the gene matches. From germline, CDR1 is SQVTM and CDR2 ANQGSEA. The CDR3 is made up of 14 amino acids. The CDR3 coding sequence is TGCAGCGTTGAGCGGGAGGGCCGGACCGGGGAGCTGTTTTTT. Translated, it gives CSVEREGRTGELFF.

V is TRBV7-2 and J is TRBJ1-1; D is uncertain. The CDR3 covers 14 residues. Deletions cut 3 bases from V and 1 base from J, with 9 bases between. Germline V lookup: CDR1 SGHTA, CDR2 FQGNSA. CDR3 sequence: CASSFHRQNTEAFF. The CDR3 DNA is TGTGCCAGCAGCTTCCACAGACAGAACACTGAAGCTTTCTTT.

CDR3 protein: CASSVDTGRNTIYF. CDR3 sequence (DNA): TGTGCCAGCAGCGTAGATACAGGCCGAAACACCATATATTTT. This rearrangement joins TRBV9 to TRBJ1-3; possible D gene TRBD1, 5 bases. Trimming removed 0 bases from V and 5 bases from J, with 9 bases in between. The CDR3 runs 14 residues. Germline V gene sequence: CDR1 SGDLS, CDR2 YYNGEE.

The rearrangement links TRBV4-1 to TRBJ2-2; perhaps TRBD2 as D (7 bases). Trimming shortened V by 2 bases and J by 2 bases, and 15 bases separated the two germline ends. This CDR3 contains 17 residues. The germline gives CDR1 MGHRA, CDR2 YSYEKL. The CDR3 loop is CASSQMGGGVNTGELFF. In nucleotides, the CDR3 is TGCGCCAGCAGCCAAATGGGAGGGGGGGTCAACACCGGGGAGCTGTTTTTT.

This clone was recorded a few times. The chain is built from TRBV7-2 and TRBJ2-1, with D maybe TRBD1 (5 bases). V was shortened by 1 base and J by 10 bases, with 17 bases between the two germline ends. Per the germline V gene, CDR1 is SGHTA and CDR2 is FQGNSA. The CDR3 sequence is 15 residues long. The CDR3: CASSLDRNVPREQFF. In DNA, the CDR3 is TGTGCCAGCAGCTTAGACAGGAACGTCCCAAGAGAGCAGTTCTTC.

This clone turned up a few times. V gene TRBV6-6 combines with J gene TRBJ1-6, with D perhaps matching TRBD1 (5 bases). The CDR3 contains 16 residues. Germline-derived CDR1 and CDR2 are MNHNY and SVGAGI (reference sequence). The ends were cut back, 3 bases at V and 10 bases at J, with 19 bases in the middle. The CDR3 bases are TGTGCCAGCAGTTATTCCCCCGAGCGGGGGGACTCACCCCTCCACTTT. Residues: CASSYSPERGDSPLHF.

The V gene is TRBV6-4, the J gene TRBJ2-5; 13 nucleotides line up with TRBD2. Germline V gene lookup returns CDR1 MRHNA and CDR2 SNTAGT. The V segment lost 4 bases and the J segment 2 bases; nucleotides outside the gene matches: 7. This CDR3 spans 17 amino acids. CDR3 coding DNA: TGTGCCAGCAGTGGACTTGGACTAGCGGGGGTACAAGAGACCCAGTACTTC. This translates into CASSGLGLAGVQETQYF.

This chain joins TRBV7-2 and TRBJ1-1, with TRBD1 matching over 12 bases. After removal of 5 bases from V and 9 bases from J, the junction contained 4 bases not matched to a gene. The CDR3 extends over 13 amino acids. Germline V gives CDR1 SGHTA, CDR2 FQGNSA. The CDR3 is CASSAGTGGKAFF. CDR3 bases: TGTGCCAGCAGCGCCGGGACAGGGGGCAAAGCTTTCTTT.

The chain employs TRBV21-1 and TRBJ2-2; the table calls TRBD2, which could not be checked here. TRBV21-1 is a recognized pseudogene. The CDR3 spans 14 residues. CDR3: CASSKGLSTGELFF. CDR3 nucleotides: TGTGCCAGCAGCAAAGGACTTTCCACCGGGGAGCTGTTTTTT.

The rearrangement links TRBV5-1 to TRBJ2-6; a weak D match, TRBD2 (6 bases). Germline loops: CDR1 SGHRS, CDR2 YFSETQ. The CDR3 has 16 residues. The V and J ends lost 4 bases and 1 base respectively, with 12 bases between them. The CDR3 DNA sequence: TGCGCCAGCAGCCCGGGACTCCCTTCTGGGGCCAACGTCCTGACTTTC. It translates to CASSPGLPSGANVLTF.

CDR3 in amino acids: CSVTGSDEKLFF. CDR3 nucleotides: TGCAGCGTTACGGGGTCCGATGAAAAACTGTTTTTT. The J gene is TRBJ1-4, the V gene TRBV29-1; D is unresolved. V was pared by 5 bases and J by 6 bases, with 10 bases between. Germline V gives CDR1 SQVTM, CDR2 ANQGSEA. This CDR3 region has 12 residues.

This chain uses TRBV19 with TRBJ1-5; the match to TRBD1 covers 7 bases. Unmatched junction bases numbered 12, after V lost 4 bases and J lost 9 bases. The CDR3 is 15 amino acids. From germline, CDR1 is LNHDA and CDR2 SQIVND (reference sequence). CDR3: CASSTQGQVVWPQHF. The CDR3 DNA follows: TGTGCCAGTAGTACGCAAGGACAGGTTGTGTGGCCCCAGCATTTT.

The chain combines TRBV19 with TRBJ2-1, with D possibly being TRBD2 (6 bases). CDR3 length: 13 amino acids. Germline values: CDR1 LNHDA, CDR2 SQIVND (reference sequence). V dropped 4 bases and J dropped 6 bases, with 10 bases sitting between them. The CDR3 DNA sequence: TGTGCCAGTAGTACCCTGGGGGGCAATGAGCAGTTCTTC. Residues: CASSTLGGNEQFF.

J is TRBJ2-3 and V is TRBV7-9; 7 bases align to TRBD1. Germline assignment: CDR1 SEHNR and CDR2 FQNEAQ (reference sequence). The CDR3 runs to 14 residues. V gave up 5 bases and J gave up 1 base; unmatched junction bases: 3. CDR3 coding DNA: TGTGCCAGCAGCCCAGGGACAGGCACAGATACGCAGTATTTT. Translated: CASSPGTGTDTQYF.

The sample holds a few counts of this clone. The chain is built from TRBV6-4 and TRBJ2-1, with 9 positions matching TRBD2. Per germline, CDR1 MRHNA and CDR2 SNTAGT. CDR3 size: 15 residues. V was clipped by 6 bases and J by 4 bases; unmatched bases: 7. CDR3 bases: TGTGCCAGCAGCCCCACTAGCGGGCATTACAATGAGCAGTTCTTC. Residues: CASSPTSGHYNEQFF.